The next 5 T cell receptor beta chains were all read from a single sample in a study of vaccination and CD4 T cells after COVID-19. These TCRs are of unknown antigen specificity. The sample's treatment: approximately 10-day PBMC culture with coronavirus spike peptide pools or control peptides (ViraFEST assay). Oncomine TCR Beta short-read sequencing was applied to DNA from cultured CD4+ T cells. TCRdb passed the PCR reads through MiXCR, listing each CDR3 protein once. The sample includes 20,000 or so distinct CDR3 sequences, more than 20% seen only once; the top ten take approximately 8.6%. What was sequenced was cultured CD4+ T cells from blood. Receptor source: a human donor with COVID-19.

The V and J genes are TRBV5-1 and TRBJ1-1; TRBD1 matches 9 bases. CDR3 size: 16 residues. Germline assignment: CDR1 SGHRS and CDR2 YFSETQ. V trimming: 4 bases; J trimming: 3 bases; junction bases outside the gene matches: 10. CDR3 coding DNA: TGCGCCAGCAGCCTTTGGACAGGGGCGGGGGACACTGAAGCTTTCTTT. Translating gives CASSLWTGAGDTEAFF.

The V gene is TRBV2, the J gene TRBJ2-3; TRBD2 agrees at 13 bases. CDR1 is SNHLY, CDR2 FYNNEI, per germline. This CDR3 spans 16 amino acids. V lost 6 bases and J lost 1; bases outside the gene matches: 4. CDR3: CASRRLAGGGTDTQYF. The CDR3 DNA follows: TGTGCCAGCAGAAGACTAGCGGGGGGCGGCACAGATACGCAGTATTTT. Looking up the rest from reference TRBV2 and TRBJ2-3 gives the full variable domain: EPEVTQTPSHQVTQMGQEVILRCVPISNHLYFYWYRQILGQKVEFLVSFYNNEISEKSEIFDDQFSVERPDGSNFTLKIRSTKLEDSAMYFCASRRLAGGGTDTQYFGPGTRLTVL.

This clonotype showed up just a few times. V and J are TRBV28 and TRBJ1-2; no clear D. Germline CDR1 MDHEN, CDR2 SYDVKM. The length of the CDR3 is 12 residues. The V gene lost 7 bases and the J gene lost 7 bases, with 13 bases spanning the gap. CDR3 DNA: TGTGCCAGCACTGGACCGACGACTGGCTACACCTTC. Amino acid sequence: CASTGPTTGYTF.

This clonotype appeared a few times. The J gene is TRBJ1-6, the V gene TRBV7-9; D gene unclear. V was cut by 6 bases and J by 7 bases, with 16 bases left in between. This CDR3 is 15 amino acids long. Germline CDR1 SEHNR, CDR2 FQNEAQ (reference sequence). CDR3 nucleotides: TGTGCCAGCAGTTTGGGCCGAGCCCCGAATTCACCCCTCCACTTT. This codes for CASSLGRAPNSPLHF.

This clonotype was detected a few times. The chain links TRBV27 to TRBJ1-6; 7 bases agree with TRBD1. V trimming: 4 bases; J trimming: 5 bases; junction bases outside the gene matches: 2. This CDR3 contains 14 residues. Germline V lookup: CDR1 MNHEY, CDR2 SMNVEV (reference sequence). The CDR3 loop is CASSWGQNNSPLHF. CDR3 coding DNA: TGTGCCAGCAGTTGGGGACAGAATAATTCACCCCTCCACTTT.